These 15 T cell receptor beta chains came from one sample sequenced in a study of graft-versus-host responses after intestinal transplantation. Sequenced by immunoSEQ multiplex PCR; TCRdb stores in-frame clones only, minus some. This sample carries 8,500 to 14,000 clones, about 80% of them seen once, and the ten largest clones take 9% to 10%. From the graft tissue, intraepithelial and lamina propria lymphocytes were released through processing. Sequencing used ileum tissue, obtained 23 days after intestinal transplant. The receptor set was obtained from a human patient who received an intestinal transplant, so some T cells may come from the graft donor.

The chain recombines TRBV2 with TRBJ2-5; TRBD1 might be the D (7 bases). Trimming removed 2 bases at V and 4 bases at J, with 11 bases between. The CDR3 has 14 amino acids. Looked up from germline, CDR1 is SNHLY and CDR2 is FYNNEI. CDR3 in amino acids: CASSERQGGETQYF. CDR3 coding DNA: TGTGCCAGCAGTGAACGGCAGGGGGGAGAGACCCAGTACTTC.

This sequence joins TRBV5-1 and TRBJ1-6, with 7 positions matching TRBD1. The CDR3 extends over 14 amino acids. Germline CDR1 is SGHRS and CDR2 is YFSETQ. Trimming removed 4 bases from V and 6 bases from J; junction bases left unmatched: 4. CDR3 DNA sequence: TGCGCCAGCAGCCCCAGGGGGGGTAATTCACCCCTCCACTTT. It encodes CASSPRGGNSPLHF.

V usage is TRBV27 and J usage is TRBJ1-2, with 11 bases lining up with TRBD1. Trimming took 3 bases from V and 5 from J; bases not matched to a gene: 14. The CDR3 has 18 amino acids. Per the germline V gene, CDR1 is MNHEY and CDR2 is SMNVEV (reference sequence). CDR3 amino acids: CASSFSGQGVAGGYGYTF. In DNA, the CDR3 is TGTGCCAGCAGTTTTTCGGGACAGGGGGTAGCCGGCGGATATGGCTACACCTTC.

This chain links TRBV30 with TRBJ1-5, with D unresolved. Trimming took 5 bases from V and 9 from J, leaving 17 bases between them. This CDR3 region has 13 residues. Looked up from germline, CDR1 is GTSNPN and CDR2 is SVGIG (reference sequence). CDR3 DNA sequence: TGTGCCTGGGAAGAGGTTGGGATCGGGCCCCAGCATTTT. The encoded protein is CAWEEVGIGPQHF.

The CDR3 region has the DNA TGTGCCAGTAGTATTTGGGGGAGGGGCAGCAATCAGCCCCAGCATTTT. Residues: CASSIWGRGSNQPQHF. This sequence joins TRBV19 and TRBJ1-5, with a weak D call TRBD1 (5 bases). CDR1 and CDR2 (germline): LNHDA, SQIVND (reference sequence). This CDR3 spans 16 amino acids. The V and J ends lost 3 bases and 1 base respectively, with 13 bases between them. Full variable domain (outside the CDR3, taken from reference TRBV19 and TRBJ1-5): DGGITQSPKYLFRKEGQNVTLSCEQNLNHDAMYWYRQDPGQGLRLIYYSQIVNDFQKGDIAEGYSVSREKKESFPLTVTSAQKNPTAFYLCASSIWGRGSNQPQHFGDGTRLSIL.

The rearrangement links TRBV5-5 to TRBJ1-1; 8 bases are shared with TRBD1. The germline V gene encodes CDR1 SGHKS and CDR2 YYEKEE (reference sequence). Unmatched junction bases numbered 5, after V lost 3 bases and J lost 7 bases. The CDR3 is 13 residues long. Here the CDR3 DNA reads TGTGCCAGCAGCTCGACAGGGGTGAATGAAGCTTTCTTT. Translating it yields CASSSTGVNEAFF.

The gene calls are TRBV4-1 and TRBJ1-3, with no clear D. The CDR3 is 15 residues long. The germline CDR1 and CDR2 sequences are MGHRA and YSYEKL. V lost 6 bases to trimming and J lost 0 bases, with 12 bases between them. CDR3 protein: CASSATRSSGNTIYF. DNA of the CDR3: TGCGCCAGCAGTGCCACGAGGAGCTCTGGAAACACCATATATTTT.

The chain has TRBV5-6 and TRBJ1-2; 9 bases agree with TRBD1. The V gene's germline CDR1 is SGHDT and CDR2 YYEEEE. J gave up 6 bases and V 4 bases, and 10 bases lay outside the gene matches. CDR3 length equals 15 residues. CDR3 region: CASSERDRELHGYTF. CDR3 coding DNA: TGTGCCAGCAGCGAACGGGACAGGGAACTGCATGGCTACACCTTC.

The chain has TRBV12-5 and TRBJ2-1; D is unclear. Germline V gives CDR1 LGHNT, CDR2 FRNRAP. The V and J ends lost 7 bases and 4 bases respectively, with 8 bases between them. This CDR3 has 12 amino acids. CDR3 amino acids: CASALGYNEQFF. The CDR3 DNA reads TGTGCTAGTGCCTTGGGGTACAATGAGCAGTTCTTC.

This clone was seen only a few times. CDR3 region: CASRSPGDTAEAFF. The CDR3 region has the DNA TGTGCCAGCAGATCCCCGGGAGACACGGCTGAAGCTTTCTTT. This chain joins TRBV28 and TRBJ1-1; D uncertain. CDR3 length: 14 residues. Per the germline V gene, CDR1 is MDHEN and CDR2 is SYDVKM. Trimming stripped 6 bases from V and 6 bases from J, with 17 bases between.

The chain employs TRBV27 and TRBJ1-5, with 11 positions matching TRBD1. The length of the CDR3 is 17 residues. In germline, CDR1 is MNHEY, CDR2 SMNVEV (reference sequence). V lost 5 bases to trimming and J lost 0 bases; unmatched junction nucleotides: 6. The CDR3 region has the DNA TGTGCCAGCAGTACTCGGGACAGGGGGATTAGCAATCAGCCCCAGCATTTT. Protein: CASSTRDRGISNQPQHF.

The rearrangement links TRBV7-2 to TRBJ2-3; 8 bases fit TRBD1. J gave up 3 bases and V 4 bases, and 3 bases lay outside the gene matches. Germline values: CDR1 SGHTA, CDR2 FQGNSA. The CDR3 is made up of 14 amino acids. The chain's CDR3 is CASSSQGATDTQYF. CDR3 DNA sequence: TGTGCCAGCAGCTCCCAGGGGGCTACAGATACGCAGTATTTT.

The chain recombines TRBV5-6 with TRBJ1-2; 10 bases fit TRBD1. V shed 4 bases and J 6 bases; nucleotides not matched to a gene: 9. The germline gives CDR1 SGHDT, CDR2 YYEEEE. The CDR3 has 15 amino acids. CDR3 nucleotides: TGTGCCAGCAGCATCCGGGACAGGGGATTAAATGGCTACACCTTC. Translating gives CASSIRDRGLNGYTF. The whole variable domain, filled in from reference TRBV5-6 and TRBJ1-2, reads DAGVTQSPTHLIKTRGQQVTLRCSPKSGHDTVSWYQQALGQGPQFIFQYYEEEERQRGNFPDRFSGHQFPNYSSELNVNALLLGDSALYLCASSIRDRGLNGYTFGSGTRLTVV.

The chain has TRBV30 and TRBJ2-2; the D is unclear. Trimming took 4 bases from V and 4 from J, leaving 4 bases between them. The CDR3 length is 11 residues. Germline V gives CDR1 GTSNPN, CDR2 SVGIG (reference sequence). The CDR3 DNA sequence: TGTGCCTGGACAGGCACCGGGGAGCTGTTTTTT. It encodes CAWTGTGELFF.

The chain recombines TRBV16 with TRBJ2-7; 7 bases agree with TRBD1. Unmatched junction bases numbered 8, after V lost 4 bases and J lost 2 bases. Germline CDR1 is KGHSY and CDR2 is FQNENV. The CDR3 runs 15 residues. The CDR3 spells CASSPQPGTAYEQYF. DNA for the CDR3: TGTGCCAGCAGCCCCCAGCCCGGGACAGCCTACGAGCAGTACTTC.